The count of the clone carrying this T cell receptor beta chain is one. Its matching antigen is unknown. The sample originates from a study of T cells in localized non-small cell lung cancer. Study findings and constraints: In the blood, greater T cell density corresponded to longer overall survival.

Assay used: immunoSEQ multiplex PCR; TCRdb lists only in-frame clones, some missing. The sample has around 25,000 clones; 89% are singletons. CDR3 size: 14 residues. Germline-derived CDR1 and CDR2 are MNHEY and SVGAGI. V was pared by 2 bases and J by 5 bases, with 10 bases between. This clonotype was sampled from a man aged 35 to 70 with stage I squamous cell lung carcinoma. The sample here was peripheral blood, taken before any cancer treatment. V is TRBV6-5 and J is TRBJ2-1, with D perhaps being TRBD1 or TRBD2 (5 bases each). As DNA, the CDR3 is TGTGCCAGCAGTTACGGGGGAAGGGACAATGAGCAGTTCTTC. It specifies CASSYGGRDNEQFF.